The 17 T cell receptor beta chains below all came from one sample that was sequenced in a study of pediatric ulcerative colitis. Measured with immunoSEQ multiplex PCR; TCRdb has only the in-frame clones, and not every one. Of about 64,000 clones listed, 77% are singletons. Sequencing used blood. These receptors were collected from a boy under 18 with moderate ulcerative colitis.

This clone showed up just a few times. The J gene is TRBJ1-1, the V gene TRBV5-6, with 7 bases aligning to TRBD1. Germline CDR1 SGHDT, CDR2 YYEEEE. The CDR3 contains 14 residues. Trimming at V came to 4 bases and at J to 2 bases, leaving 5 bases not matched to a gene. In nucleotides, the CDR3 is TGTGCCAGCAGCCCGACAGGGAAAAACACTGAAGCTTTCTTT. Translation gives CASSPTGKNTEAFF.

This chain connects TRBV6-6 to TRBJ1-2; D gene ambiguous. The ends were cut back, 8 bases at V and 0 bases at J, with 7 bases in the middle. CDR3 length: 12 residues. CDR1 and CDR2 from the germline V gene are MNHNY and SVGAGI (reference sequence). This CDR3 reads CASGFSNYGYTF. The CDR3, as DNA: TGTGCCAGCGGGTTCTCTAACTATGGCTACACCTTC.

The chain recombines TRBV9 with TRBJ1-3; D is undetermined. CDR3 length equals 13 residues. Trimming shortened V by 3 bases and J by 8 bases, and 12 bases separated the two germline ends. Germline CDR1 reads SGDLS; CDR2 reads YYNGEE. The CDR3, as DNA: TGTGCCAGCAGCGCCCTCACTGGGGACACCATATATTTT. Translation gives CASSALTGDTIYF.

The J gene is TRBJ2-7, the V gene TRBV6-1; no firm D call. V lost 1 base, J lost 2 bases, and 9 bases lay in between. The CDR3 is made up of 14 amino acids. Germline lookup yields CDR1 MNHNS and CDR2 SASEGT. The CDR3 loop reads CASSEVRAAYEQYF. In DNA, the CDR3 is TGTGCCAGCAGTGAAGTTAGGGCCGCCTACGAGCAGTACTTC.

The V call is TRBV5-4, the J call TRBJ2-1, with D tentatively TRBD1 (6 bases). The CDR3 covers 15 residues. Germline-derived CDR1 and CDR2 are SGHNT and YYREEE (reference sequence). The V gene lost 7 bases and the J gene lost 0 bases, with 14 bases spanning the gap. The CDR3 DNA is TGTGCCAGCCTGCGTAGGGGGATCTCCTACAATGAGCAGTTCTTC. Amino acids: CASLRRGISYNEQFF.

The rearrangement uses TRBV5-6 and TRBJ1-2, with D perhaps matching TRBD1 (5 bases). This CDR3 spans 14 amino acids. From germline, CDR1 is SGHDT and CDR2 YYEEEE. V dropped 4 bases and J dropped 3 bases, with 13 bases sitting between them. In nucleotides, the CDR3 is TGTGCCAGCAGCCCCACGGGCAGGGACTATGGCTACACCTTC. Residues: CASSPTGRDYGYTF.

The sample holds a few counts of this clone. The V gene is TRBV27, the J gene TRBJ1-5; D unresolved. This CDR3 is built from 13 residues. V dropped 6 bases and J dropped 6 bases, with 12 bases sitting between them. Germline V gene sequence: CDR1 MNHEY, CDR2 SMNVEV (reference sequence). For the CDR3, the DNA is TGTGCCAGCAGCACCTTTCAAGGTCAGCCCCAGCATTTT. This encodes CASSTFQGQPQHF.

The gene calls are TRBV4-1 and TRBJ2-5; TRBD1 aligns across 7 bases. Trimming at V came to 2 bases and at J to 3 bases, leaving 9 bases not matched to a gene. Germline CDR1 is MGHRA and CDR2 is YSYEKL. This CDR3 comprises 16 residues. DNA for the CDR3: TGCGCCAGCAGCCAACCATACCGGGACAGAAAAGAGACCCAGTACTTC. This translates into CASSQPYRDRKETQYF.

CDR3 residues: CASSEIEGLSGNTIYF. DNA for the CDR3: TGTGCCAGCAGTGAAATCGAGGGGCTCTCTGGAAACACCATATATTTT. The V gene is TRBV6-1, the J gene TRBJ1-3, with a tentative D call TRBD1 (5 bases). Germline V gene data show CDR1 as MNHNS and CDR2 as SASEGT. The CDR3 is 16 amino acids. Trimming left V 2 bases short and J 0 bases short, with 11 bases between.

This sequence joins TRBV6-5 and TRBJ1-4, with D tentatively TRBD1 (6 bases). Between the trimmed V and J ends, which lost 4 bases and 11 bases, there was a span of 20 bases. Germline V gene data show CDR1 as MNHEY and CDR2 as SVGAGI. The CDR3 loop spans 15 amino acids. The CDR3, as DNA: TGTGCCAGCAGTTTCATCAAGACAGGCCCCGGCAAACTGTTTTTT. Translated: CASSFIKTGPGKLFF.

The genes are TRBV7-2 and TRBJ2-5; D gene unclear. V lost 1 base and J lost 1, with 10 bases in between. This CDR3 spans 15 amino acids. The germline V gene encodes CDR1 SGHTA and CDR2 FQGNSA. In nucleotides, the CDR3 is TGTGCCAGCAGCTTAGTGGTCCGGGCCCAAGAGACCCAGTACTTC. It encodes CASSLVVRAQETQYF.

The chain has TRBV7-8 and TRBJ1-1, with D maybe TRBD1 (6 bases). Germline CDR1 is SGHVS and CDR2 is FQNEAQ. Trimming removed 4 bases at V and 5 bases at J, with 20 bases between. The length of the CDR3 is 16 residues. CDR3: CASSSNSRGRRTEAFF. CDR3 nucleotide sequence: TGTGCCAGCAGCTCAAATTCGCGGGGGCGGAGGACTGAAGCTTTCTTT.

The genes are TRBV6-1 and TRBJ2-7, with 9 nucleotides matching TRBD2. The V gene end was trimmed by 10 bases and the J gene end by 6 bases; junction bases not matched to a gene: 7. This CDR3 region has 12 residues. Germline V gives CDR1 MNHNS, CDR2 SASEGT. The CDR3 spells CATQSSGVEQYF. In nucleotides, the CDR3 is TGTGCCACCCAGTCTAGCGGGGTCGAGCAGTACTTC.

CDR3 sequence (DNA): TGTGCCTGGAGTGGATACTTCCAAGGTGAAGCTTTCTTT. Its protein product is CAWSGYFQGEAFF. The chain couples TRBV30 to TRBJ1-1, with D hard to call. CDR1 GTSNPN and CDR2 SVGIG come from the germline V gene (reference sequence). V was pared by 1 base and J by 7 bases, with 13 bases between. The CDR3 runs to 13 residues. Using reference TRBV30 and TRBJ1-1 for the parts outside the CDR3, the full variable domain is SQTIHQWPATLVQPVGSPLSLECTVEGTSNPNLYWYRQAAGRGLQLLFYSVGIGQISSEVPQNLSASRPQDRQFILSSKKLLLSDSGFYLCAWSGYFQGEAFFGQGTRLTVV.

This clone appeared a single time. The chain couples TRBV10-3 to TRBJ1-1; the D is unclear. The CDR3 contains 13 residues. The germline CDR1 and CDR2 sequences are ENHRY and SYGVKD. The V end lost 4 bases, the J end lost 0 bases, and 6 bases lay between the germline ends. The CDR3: CAISGGMNTEAFF. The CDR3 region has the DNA TGTGCCATCAGTGGCGGTATGAACACTGAAGCTTTCTTT.

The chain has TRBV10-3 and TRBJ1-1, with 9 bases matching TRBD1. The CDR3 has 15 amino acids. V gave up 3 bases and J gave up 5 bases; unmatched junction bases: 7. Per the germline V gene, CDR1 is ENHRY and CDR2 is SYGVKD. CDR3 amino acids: CAISDRDRDWTEAFF. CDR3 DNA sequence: TGTGCCATCAGTGACCGGGACAGGGATTGGACTGAAGCTTTCTTT.

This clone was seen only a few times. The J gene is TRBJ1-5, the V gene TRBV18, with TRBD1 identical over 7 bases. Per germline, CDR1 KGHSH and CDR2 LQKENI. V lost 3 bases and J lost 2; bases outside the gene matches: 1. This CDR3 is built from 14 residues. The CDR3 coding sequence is TGTGCCAGCTCACCCGACAGGGGCAATCAGCCCCAGCATTTT. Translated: CASSPDRGNQPQHF.